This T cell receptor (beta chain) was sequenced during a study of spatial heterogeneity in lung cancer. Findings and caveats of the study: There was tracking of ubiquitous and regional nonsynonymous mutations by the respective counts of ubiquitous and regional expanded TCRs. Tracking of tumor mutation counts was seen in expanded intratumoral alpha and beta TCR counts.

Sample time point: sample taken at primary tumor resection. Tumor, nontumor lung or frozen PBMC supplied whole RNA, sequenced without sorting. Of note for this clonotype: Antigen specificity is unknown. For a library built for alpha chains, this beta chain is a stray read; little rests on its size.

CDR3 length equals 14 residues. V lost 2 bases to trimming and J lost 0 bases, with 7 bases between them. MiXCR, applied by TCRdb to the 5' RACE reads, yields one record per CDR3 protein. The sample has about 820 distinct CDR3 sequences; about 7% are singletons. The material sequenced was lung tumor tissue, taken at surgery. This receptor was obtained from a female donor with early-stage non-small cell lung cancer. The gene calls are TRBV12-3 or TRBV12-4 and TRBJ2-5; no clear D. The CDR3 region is CASSLMGYQETQYF. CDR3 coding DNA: TGTGCCAGCAGTTTAATGGGGTACCAAGAGACCCAGTACTTC.